This T cell receptor (beta chain) was identified in a study of control samples from healthy donors and cancer patients. Generated by immunoSEQ multiplex PCR, the TCRdb table keeps only in-frame clones and is missing some. The data contain 50,000 to 75,000 clones, roughly 85% of them singletons. The sample holds a few counts of this clone. The CDR3 is made up of 15 amino acids. Germline CDR1 SGDLS, CDR2 YYNGEE. Unmatched junction bases numbered 3, after V lost 0 bases and J lost 0 bases. The receptor was derived from a man in his forties or fifties in good health. The sequenced sample consisted of blood. The gene calls are TRBV9 and TRBJ2-7, with 7 positions matching TRBD1. In nucleotides, the CDR3 is TGTGCCAGCAGCGTAGATCCAGGGGGCTCCTACGAGCAGTACTTC. The encoded protein is CASSVDPGGSYEQYF.